Sequencing of this TCR beta chain was carried out in a study of cytomegalovirus exposure and HLA in healthy donors. PCR primers comprised 60 Vbeta and 13 Jbeta primers. Sequencing was performed with immunoSEQ multiplex PCR; in TCRdb, only in-frame clones are kept and a portion is missing. There are about 110,000 clones in the sample; over 65% occur only once, and around 1.3% lies in the top ten. Looked up from germline, CDR1 is MDHEN and CDR2 is SYDVKM. J lost 0 bases, V lost 7 bases, and 7 bases had no gene match. The CDR3 has 17 residues. The sequencing input was PBMCs. The receptor's source is a woman in her twenties or thirties in good health and CMV-seronegative. The chain is built from TRBV28 and TRBJ2-7; 15 nucleotides match TRBD2. CDR3 in DNA: TGTGCCAGCAAACCCGGGACTAGCGGGGGGCGCTCCTACGAGCAGTACTTC. It encodes CASKPGTSGGRSYEQYF.